This TCR beta chain was identified during a study of T cells in Graves' hyperthyroidism and ophthalmopathy (dated by TCRdb to between 2018 and 2020). General notes on the study: Peripheral blood samples were taken at initial diagnosis, before any treatment was given. In about 6 Graves' hyperthyroidism patients, the study also compared T-cell repertoires from thyroid tissue with T-cell repertoires from blood. After sampling, hyperthyroidism patients received methimazole starting at 30 mg daily, and ophthalmopathy patients received high-dose intravenous methylprednisolone. For training and testing, the approximately 92 patients in the discovery cohort were randomly divided in a 7:3 ratio. According to the paper, TCR Vbeta CDR3 sequencing was carried out on about 140 peripheral blood samples, which came from 40 to 45 ophthalmopathy, around 74 hyperthyroidism and approximately 17 progressor patients. Whether ophthalmopathy could be predicted prospectively was tested in an independent validation cohort made up of 18 hyperthyroidism patients plus 17 patients who later progressed to ophthalmopathy. TCR V-J signatures able to tell the groups apart were searched for in a discovery cohort of 90 to 100 patients, of whom roughly 42 had Graves' ophthalmopathy and more than 55 had stable Graves' hyperthyroidism.

The TCR beta CDR3 regions were amplified from the RNA transcripts. The TCR CDR3 was subjected to a first round of RT-PCR using the HTBI primer set and the Qiagen OneStep RT-PCR kit. The libraries were constructed in a second round of multiplex PCR and then size-selected and purified. Sequencing of the libraries was done on an Illumina HiSeq2000 using paired-end 100 bp reads. The paper's data handling went like this. SOAPnuke was used to process the raw data, removing reads that contained adapters or uncalled bases, had a mean Phred below 15, or lacked an exact match to the constant primer or identifier. COPE v1.2.5 was used to merge high-quality paired reads, and clonotypes were defined as unique nucleotide sequences. MiTCR v1.1 was used to align the clonotypes against IMGT TRBV, TRBD and TRBJ reference segments. Only V-J combinations with frequency above 0.0001, covering 99% to 99.2% of repertoires, were analysed. The TCS score was defined as F50 (clonal expansion) divided by E x V (chaos), with BLOSUM62-based TCRdist calculated between CDR3 peptides within each V-J. Welch's t-statistics and random forest reduced roughly 500 V-J features to some 14, which were used in a naive Bayes classifier (R e1071). TCRdb redid the processing of the public reads, applying fastp at Q25 and MiXCR, and retained in-frame beta chains. Every CDR3 protein is listed once, alongside the most common genes and DNA of its rows. The V and J calls were determined by TCRdb, not by the authors. The sample table shows around 290,000 distinct CDR3 sequences, and approximately 13% are seen once. Approximately 7.9% of the sample rests with the top ten.

V ends up 3 bases short and J 5 bases short, with an unmatched junction base count of 6. From a lookup of the germline V gene, CDR1 and CDR2 are SGHAT and FQNNGV. The CDR3 numbers 15 residues from cysteine through phenylalanine. The DNA shown is the 45-base CDR3, in frame from base 1. Stable Graves' hyperthyroidism was defined as the absence of progression to ophthalmopathy over 18 months of follow-up. The hyperthyroidism patients were between 18 and 65 years old and newly diagnosed, with a disease duration of less than 2 months. Exclusion was applied to patients with uncontrolled infections, other autoimmune diseases, pregnancy or lactation. Clinical symptoms, serum thyroxine and TRAb, thyroid ultrasound, and orbital computed tomography formed the basis for the diagnoses. Ficoll-Paque density gradient centrifugation was used to isolate PBMCs from approximately 11 ml of fresh peripheral blood. Total RNA was extracted using Trizol reagent, and RNA quality was assessed on an Agilent 2100 Bioanalyzer.

The research as a whole found: No statistical method was used to fix the sample size in advance, and group allocation was not hidden from the investigators. Most expanded thyroid clonotypes (frequency above 0.001) were also detected in blood, a finding suggesting that blood repertoires may reflect thyroid immune responses. In cross-validation, a model built on a 13 V-J signature told ophthalmopathy apart from stable hyperthyroidism with 87.88% sensitivity and about 81% specificity, and in testing the same model reached 80%/75%. In validation, the model predicted progression to ophthalmopathy a median of approximately 6.3 months before onset, with roughly 70% sensitivity and 72.22% specificity.

This clonotype has ten or more counts. The antigen this receptor binds is unknown. The record has no base qualities; no much larger clone is one base away. The chain joins TRBV11-2 to TRBJ2-3, and 9 junction bases match TRBD2. Sequenced input: blood. The source is a woman in her thirties or forties with Graves' hyperthyroidism. The CDR3 reads as follows: CASSLSGLAGDTQYF. The base sequence is TGTGCCAGCAGCTTGTCGGGACTAGCAGGAGATACGCAGTATTTT.